These T cell receptor beta chains were read from a single sample in a study of technical replicates of blood from a few donors. TCRdb keeps only in-frame clones here, not all; method: immunoSEQ multiplex PCR. This sample has roughly 81,000 clones, with 80% to 90% found just once. Source material: PBMCs. These receptors were collected from a human donor in good health. Some clones in this sample may be carry-over from other donors' samples. CDR3s include the opening cysteine and the closing phenylalanine or tryptophan. A D gene is named only where the DNA matches it firmly. Rows give clone size only sometimes, using once, few, many, or a class for an expanded clone.

>14|.|TRBV29-1|.|TRBJ2-3
TGCAGCGGCCGACTATACTCTAGCACAGATACGCAGTATTTT
CSGRLYSSTDTQYF
>14|.|TRBV5-4|.|TRBJ1-6
TGTGCCAGCAAGGTAGGAGGGTTTGGCTCACCCCTCCACTTT
CASKVGGFGSPLHF
>16|.|TRBV4-2|.|TRBJ2-1
TGTGCCAGCAGCCAAGATCAATGGGGCGCTGACAGTGAGCAGTTCTTC
CASSQDQWGADSEQFF
>19|.|TRBV12-1|.|TRBJ2-4
TGTGCCAGCAGCCTCACCCGGTCCCGGGGGATGCGGGCCAAAAACATTCAGTACTTC
CASSLTRSRGMRAKNIQYF
>15|.|TRBV29-1|TRBD1|TRBJ2-3
TGCAGCGTTGACGACAGGGGGCTCGGCACAGATACGCAGTATTTT
CSVDDRGLGTDTQYF
>14|.|TRBV11-2|.|TRBJ1-6
TGTGCCAGCAGCTTCGGACAGAATAATTCACCCCTCCACTTT
CASSFGQNNSPLHF
>15|.|TRBV4-3|TRBD2|TRBJ2-1
TGCGCCAGCAGCCCGGGACTAGCGGGAGTTAATGAGCAGTTCTTC
CASSPGLAGVNEQFF
>12|.|TRBV2|.|TRBJ1-1
TGTGCCAGCATGAAGGGAGGCAGGGAAGCTTTCTTT
CASMKGGREAFF
>15|.|TRBV6-6|.|TRBJ2-7
TGTGCCAGCAGTTACTGGCGGAGATTCTCCTACGAGCAGTACTTC
CASSYWRRFSYEQYF
>15|.|TRBV5-8|TRBD1|TRBJ1-5
TGTGCCAGCAGCTTGGCCGACAGGGACAATCAGCCCCAGCATTTT
CASSLADRDNQPQHF
>14|.|TRBV29-1|.|TRBJ1-5
TGCAGCGTTGAAATCGGGGGAGGCAATCAGCCCCAGCATTTT
CSVEIGGGNQPQHF
>15|once|TRBV7-9|.|TRBJ2-7
TGTGCCAGCAGCCCCCCTCGGGCGGGATCCTACGAGCAGTACTTC
CASSPPRAGSYEQYF
>14|.|TRBV18|.|TRBJ2-3
TGTGCCAGCTCACCTCGGCGGGGTTGGGATACGCAGTATTTT
CASSPRRGWDTQYF
>15|.|TRBV28|.|TRBJ1-2
TGTGCCAGCAGTTTGCAGGGGCTTGGTAGCTATGGCTACACCTTC
CASSLQGLGSYGYTF
>14|.|TRBV7-3|TRBD1|TRBJ1-1
TGTGCCAGCAGTACAGGGGGCCCGGGCGGGCGAGCTTTCTTT
CASSTGGPGGRAFF
>16|once|TRBV15|.|TRBJ1-1
TGTGCCACCAGCAGAGATCCCCGTCCCCGGCAGGGTGAAGCTTTCTTT
CATSRDPRPRQGEAFF
>14|.|TRBV25-1|TRBD2|TRBJ2-7
TGTGCCAGCAGCCCCGGGACTAGCGGCTACGAGCAGTACTTC
CASSPGTSGYEQYF
>14|.|TRBV4-2|.|TRBJ2-7
TGTGCCAGCAGCCAACAGCAGGACTCCTACGAGCAGTACTTC
CASSQQQDSYEQYF
>18|once|TRBV4-3|.|TRBJ2-3
TGCGCCAGCAGCCAAGGTGGGGGGGCCCCCTTCGGCACAGATACGCAGTATTTT
CASSQGGGAPFGTDTQYF
>16|.|TRBV7-2|TRBD2|TRBJ2-3
TGTGCCAGCAGCTTGGGGCGGACTAGCGGGAGGGATACGCAGTATTTT
CASSLGRTSGRDTQYF
>15|.|TRBV27|TRBD2|TRBJ2-1
TGTGCCAGCAGTATGGGACTAGCGGGAGTCAATGAGCAGTTCTTC
CASSMGLAGVNEQFF
>16|.|TRBV7-2|.|TRBJ1-3
TGTGCCAGCAGCTTGCCCGGGAGCCTACCAGGAAACACCATATATTTT
CASSLPGSLPGNTIYF